These 8 T cell receptor beta chains originate from one sample sequenced in a study of monozygotic twins with inflammatory bowel disease. TCRdb derives one entry per CDR3 protein from the 5' RACE reads, leaving out DNA. The sample has 420,000 or so distinct CDR3 sequences. The source material was blood. These TCRs come from a human donor with ulcerative colitis or Crohn's disease, or a healthy co-twin of an affected twin (not recorded which).

The chain uses TRBV7-2 and TRBJ2-2. CDR3 length: 14 amino acids. Germline CDR1 reads SGHTA; CDR2 reads FQGNSA. CDR3 amino acids: CASSLIPDTGELFF.

The chain carries TRBV5-1 and TRBJ2-7; TCRdb reports TRBD1, a call that lacks DNA to check it against. Germline CDR1 SGHRS, CDR2 YFSETQ. The CDR3 covers 12 residues. Here the CDR3 reads CASSETGGEQYF. The full variable domain, rest sourced from reference TRBV5-1 and TRBJ2-7, is KAGVTQTPRYLIKTRGQQVTLSCSPISGHRSVSWYQQTPGQGLQFLFEYFSETQRNKGNFPGRFSGRQFSNSRSEMNVSTLELGDSALYLCASSETGGEQYFGPGTRLTVT.

The chain uses TRBV7-6 and TRBJ1-4. From germline, CDR1 is SGHVS and CDR2 FNYEAQ. This CDR3 comprises 19 residues. The CDR3 protein is CASSLLASVALATNEKLFF.

This chain links TRBV12-3 or TRBV12-4 with TRBJ2-5; TCRdb names TRBD1, which stays unverified in the absence of DNA. The CDR3 sequence is 14 residues long. The CDR3 protein is CASRPGGERETQYF.

The chain couples TRBV7-2 to TRBJ2-3; TCRdb outputs TRBD1, but without DNA this stays unchecked. This CDR3 has 15 amino acids. The germline CDR1 and CDR2 sequences are SGHTA and FQGNSA. CDR3: CASSPQGGRTDTQYF.

This rearrangement joins TRBV5-1 to TRBJ2-3. The CDR3 is 13 amino acids. From germline, CDR1 is SGHRS and CDR2 YFSETQ. CDR3 sequence: CASTVEGADTQYF.

J is TRBJ2-7 and V is TRBV7-3; TCRdb's D call of TRBD2 is untestable without DNA. Germline CDR1 and CDR2: SGHTA and FQGTGA. The CDR3 contains 13 residues. The CDR3 sequence is CASSVTSGYEQYF.

V gene TRBV15 combines with J gene TRBJ1-2; TCRdb gives TRBD1 as the D gene, but with no DNA this cannot be confirmed. In germline, CDR1 is LNHNV, CDR2 YYDKDF (reference sequence). This CDR3 is built from 15 residues. The CDR3 region is CATSRDGQGYYGYTF.